This TCR beta chain was sequenced during a study of beta chain features in type 1 diabetes. The study's findings and limits: Across patients, naive, central memory and Treg TCRB repertoires exhibited apparently greater similarity than was observed across healthy donors. Type 1 diabetes patients had TCRB CDR3s that were shorter (moderately but significantly so) in all four CD4+ subsets.

With 7 bases removed from V and 0 bases from J, the gap between germline ends came to 7 bases. Germline V lookup: CDR1 MNHNS, CDR2 SASEGT. The CDR3 spans 13 residues. This clone has ten or more counts. Its target is unknown. Every isolated RNA sample was fully reverse transcribed, so sequencing captured expressed TCRB transcripts. This table comes from immunoSEQ multiplex PCR, and its TCRdb copy is limited to in-frame clones, with some not included. The table lists roughly 400,000 clones, roughly a tenth of them singletons, with over 0.45% in the top ten. The chain joins TRBV6-1 to TRBJ2-1; D is unresolved. Material: central memory CD4+ T cells from blood. This sequence was found in a young man with type 1 diabetes. The CDR3, as DNA: TGTGCCAGCACCTTGGGCTCCTACAATGAGCAGTTCTTC. This translates into CASTLGSYNEQFF.